This is a list of T cell receptor beta chains from one sample in a study of regulatory T cells in long-lasting Graves disease. TCRdb redid the calling of the multiplex PCR reads with MiXCR, one entry per CDR3 protein. This sample has hundreds of thousands of distinct CDR3 sequences; about 15% occur once, and the top ten carry approximately 7.8%. These data were also reused for a study on T cells in Graves' hyperthyroidism and ophthalmopathy.

The sample here was peripheral blood mononuclear cells (PBMCs), taken at new diagnosis, from a patient treated with antithyroid drugs. Receptors were obtained from a woman aged 40 to 50 with Graves disease. Both conserved end residues are part of each CDR3. The order of the fields is clone size, D gene, V gene, J gene, CDR3 DNA, CDR3 protein. The D gene is left open where the match is weak. Clone size is shown for a subset of rows, as once, few, many or a class of expanded clone.

.	TRBD2	TRBV20-1	TRBJ2-5	TGCAGTGCCGTGCGGGGAGGGCCGGAGACCCAGTACTTC	CSAVRGGPETQYF
many	.	TRBV14	TRBJ2-3	TGTGCCAGCAGCCAAGCGGGACTCCGGGGCACAGATACGCAGTATTTT	CASSQAGLRGTDTQYF
few	.	TRBV19	TRBJ2-1	TGTGCCAGTAGTAACAGCGGAGCTGAGTACAATGAGCAGTTCTTC	CASSNSGAEYNEQFF
.	.	TRBV20-1	TRBJ2-3	TGCAGTGCTAGGAATGGGCAGCGAGGGACAGATACGCAGTATTTT	CSARNGQRGTDTQYF
many	TRBD2	TRBV6-1	TRBJ2-3	TGTGCCAGCAGAATCCTAGCGGGAGAGGGCACAGATACGCAGTATTTT	CASRILAGEGTDTQYF
few	.	TRBV6-5	TRBJ1-1	TGTGCCAGCAGTTACATCTATGGTTCCGAAATCGGAATAGGAAACACTGAAGCTTTCTTT	CASSYIYGSEIGIGNTEAFF
few	.	TRBV19	TRBJ1-1	TGTACCAGTACGGAGAACACTGAAGCTTTCTTT	CTSTENTEAFF
many	.	TRBV6-5	TRBJ2-2	TGTGCCAGCAGTTCGGCAGGGTACACCGGGGAGCTGTTTTTT	CASSSAGYTGELFF
once	TRBD1	TRBV28	TRBJ2-2	TGTGCCAGCAGTTTGACAGGGAAGAGGACCGGGGAGCTGTTTTTT	CASSLTGKRTGELFF
.	TRBD1	TRBV25-1	TRBJ1-2	TGTGCCACCGGGACAGGGGTTGGCTACACCTTC	CATGTGVGYTF
.	TRBD1	TRBV19	TRBJ2-2	TGTGCCAGTAAAAACAGGGGGAAAAACACCGGGGAGCTGTTTTTT	CASKNRGKNTGELFF
.	.	TRBV11-2	TRBJ2-5	TGTGCCAGCAGCCCGAGGCCGGGAGAACAAGAGACCCAGTACTTC	CASSPRPGEQETQYF
many	TRBD2	TRBV7-3	TRBJ2-2	TGTGCCAGCAGCTTATACGGCGGGAGCAGCCCTTTGGAGCTGTTTTTT	CASSLYGGSSPLELFF
few	.	TRBV4-2	TRBJ1-1	TGTGCCAGCAGACCCTATCGGGACAAAAGAACTGAAGCTTTCTTT	CASRPYRDKRTEAFF
.	TRBD2	TRBV27	TRBJ2-7	TGTGCCCGCGGTGAACTAGCGGGAGGGCCCTACGAGCAGTACTTC	CARGELAGGPYEQYF
.	.	TRBV27	TRBJ1-5	TGTGCCAGCAGTTCCGGGGGCCTGAATCAGCCCCAGCATTTT	CASSSGGLNQPQHF
few	TRBD2	TRBV28	TRBJ2-3	TGTGCCAGCAGGACGGGACTAGCGACTCCGAGCGGATGGACAGATACGCAGTATTTT	CASRTGLATPSGWTDTQYF
many	.	TRBV5-4	TRBJ1-1	TGTGCCAGCAGCTTGTCTGAGTACACTGAAGCTTTCTTT	CASSLSEYTEAFF
.	TRBD1	TRBV20-1	TRBJ2-7	TGCAGTGCTAGTAGACAGGGTAACGAGCAGTACTTC	CSASRQGNEQYF
many	TRBD1	TRBV5-1	TRBJ1-1	TGCGCCAGCAGAGACGGACAGGGGGCAACTGAAGCTTTCTTT	CASRDGQGATEAFF
many	.	TRBV29-1	TRBJ2-7	TGCAGCGTTGATAAAGTACGGCAGTACTTC	CSVDKVRQYF
few	.	TRBV7-8	TRBJ2-7	TGTGCCAGCAGCCCGAGGGGTTCAGGGGTCGCCTACGAGCAGTACTTC	CASSPRGSGVAYEQYF
few	.	TRBV12-3/TRBV12-4	TRBJ2-3	TGTGCCAGCAGTCACACCGTCGTAGATACGCAGTATTTT	CASSHTVVDTQYF
many	.	TRBV28	TRBJ2-3	TGTGCCAGCAGAGCGGAAACTCTCACAGATACGCAGTATTTT	CASRAETLTDTQYF
.	TRBD1	TRBV10-2	TRBJ2-2	TGCGCCAGCAGTGAGTCGGGGGACAGGAACACCGGGGAGCTGTTTTTT	CASSESGDRNTGELFF
many	.	TRBV2	TRBJ2-3	TGTGCCAGCAGTGAATCCCCCGTTGCAGATACGCAGTATTTT	CASSESPVADTQYF
many	.	TRBV10-2	TRBJ2-7	TGCGCCAGCAGTGATATTGGGGACCACTCCTACGAGCAGTACTTC	CASSDIGDHSYEQYF
few	TRBD2	TRBV27	TRBJ2-7	TGTGCCAGCAGTTGGGCGGGAGAGCCTGCCTACGAGCAGTACTTC	CASSWAGEPAYEQYF
.	TRBD2	TRBV3-1	TRBJ2-1	TGTGCCAGCAGCCAAGGCGGGACTAGGTCGGTCTTC	CASSQGGTRSVF
few	.	TRBV19	TRBJ2-7	TGTGCCAGTAGTACACAGGGCGGAGGCGAGCAGTACTTC	CASSTQGGGEQYF
many	TRBD1	TRBV12-3/TRBV12-4	TRBJ2-7	TGTGCCAGCACCATTGGTAGCAGGGGGAACGAGCAGTACTTC	CASTIGSRGNEQYF
many	TRBD1	TRBV27	TRBJ1-2	TGTGCCAGCAGTTTATCGCCTACAGGGGCATATGGCTACACCTTC	CASSLSPTGAYGYTF
many	TRBD1	TRBV28	TRBJ2-7	TGTGCCAGCTGCCTTGGGGGTGGGGACAGCTACTCCTACGAGCAGTACTTC	CASCLGGGDSYSYEQYF
many	.	TRBV20-1	TRBJ1-1	TGCAGTGCTAGAGATTTAAGAGGCACTGAAGCTTTCTTT	CSARDLRGTEAFF
.	TRBD1	TRBV2	TRBJ1-2	TGTGCCAGCAGGCAGGACAGGGGGGCCAACTATGGCTACACCTTC	CASRQDRGANYGYTF
few	TRBD2	TRBV18	TRBJ2-1	TGTGCCAGCTCATCCCGGACTAGCGGGGTGAGGAATGAGCAGTTCTTC	CASSSRTSGVRNEQFF
.	.	TRBV15	TRBJ2-3	TGTGCCACCAGCAAACGCACCCAGGGTCTCACAGATACGCAGTATTTT	CATSKRTQGLTDTQYF
many	.	TRBV11-2	TRBJ2-5	TGTGCCAGCAGACGACTCCAACTGGAGACCCAGTACTTC	CASRRLQLETQYF
few	.	TRBV28	TRBJ2-6	TGTGCCAGCAGTTTGCTCAGTCCTGGGGCCAACGTCCTGACTTTC	CASSLLSPGANVLTF
.	.	TRBV20-1	TRBJ1-1	TGCAGTGCTCCAGAGGGCGGTGAAGCTTTCTTT	CSAPEGGEAFF
many	.	TRBV5-1	TRBJ2-7	TGTGCCAGCAGCCTCGAGGATTCCTACGAGCAGTACTTC	CASSLEDSYEQYF
few	TRBD2	TRBV20-1	TRBJ2-7	TGCAGTGCTAGACTAGCGGGAATAGTTGGCGAGCAGTACTTC	CSARLAGIVGEQYF
many	.	TRBV12-3/TRBV12-4	TRBJ1-2	TGTGCCAGCAGCTCAGGCTATGGCTACACCTTC	CASSSGYGYTF
many	TRBD2	TRBV27	TRBJ2-7	TGTGCCAGCAGTTTATACCCTAGCGGGGAACTCTACGAGCAGTACTTC	CASSLYPSGELYEQYF
.	TRBD2	TRBV20-1	TRBJ2-1	TGCAGTGCTAGGGTCAGCGGGGGCAATGATTATGAGCAGTTCTTC	CSARVSGGNDYEQFF
many	.	TRBV20-1	TRBJ2-3	TGCAGTGCCCACGACCGGACAGATACGCAGTATTTT	CSAHDRTDTQYF
few	.	TRBV4-1	TRBJ1-2	TGCGCCAGCAGCCACTACTCCGGGACCCTTCGATATGGCTACACCTTC	CASSHYSGTLRYGYTF
many	TRBD2	TRBV11-1	TRBJ2-1	TGTGCCAGCAGCTTAAGGGTTGGACTAGTCGCCAATGAGCAGTTCTTC	CASSLRVGLVANEQFF
.	.	TRBV5-1	TRBJ2-2	TGCGCCAGCAGCGGGAGTGTCACTTCGAACATCGGGGATCTGTTTTTT	CASSGSVTSNIGDLFF
.	.	TRBV20-1	TRBJ1-2	TGCAGTGCTAGATTGCGGGGGCTGGGTGGCTACACCTTC	CSARLRGLGGYTF
many	.	TRBV7-9	TRBJ2-3	TGTGCCAGCAGCTTTAGAGGCGATTCGGGCACAGATACGCAGTATTTT	CASSFRGDSGTDTQYF
many	TRBD2	TRBV7-6	TRBJ2-7	TGTGCCAGCAGCTCCCCCCCCTTTAGCGGGGTTTCCTACGAGCAGTACTTC	CASSSPPFSGVSYEQYF
many	.	TRBV12-3/TRBV12-4	TRBJ2-1	TGTGCCAGCAGGGATCAGACTCAACACAATGAGCAGTTCTTC	CASRDQTQHNEQFF
many	.	TRBV6-2/TRBV6-3	TRBJ1-3	TGTGCCAGCAGTTACTCGACCCTTTCTGGAAACACCATATATTTT	CASSYSTLSGNTIYF
few	.	TRBV5-1	TRBJ2-1	TGCGCCAGCAGCTTGGAGGGGGCGGGAGCCGATGAGCAGTTCTTC	CASSLEGAGADEQFF